The T cell receptor beta chain under discussion was sequenced for a study of OX40 agonist ivuxolimab in advanced cancers. Study-level background: Those enrolled were 80% to 85% male, with a mean age of approximately 60 years and ages from 23 to 79. Study-level findings and limits: Doses of 0.1 to 3.0 mg/kg were accompanied by clonal expansion of CD4+ and CD8+ blood T cells by week 6.

As regards this clone: Its specificity is not known.

This table comes from immunoSEQ multiplex PCR, and its TCRdb copy is limited to in-frame clones, with some not included. The sample holds around 22,000 clones, roughly nine tenths seen once. J lost 3 bases, V lost 1 base, and 7 bases had no gene match. Germline V gives CDR1 SGHNT, CDR2 YENEEA. The CDR3 is 17 amino acids. Material: CD4+ or CD8+ T cells sorted from blood, obtained in a trial of the OX40 agonist ivuxolimab. The V gene is TRBV11-3, the J gene TRBJ2-1; 9 nucleotides match TRBD2. The origin of this receptor is an adult with an advanced solid tumor such as melanoma, head and neck, liver or kidney cancer. The DNA of the CDR3 is TGTGCCAGCAGCTTAGCGGCGGGAGGGGGGCTCTACAATGAGCAGTTCTTC. This encodes CASSLAAGGGLYNEQFF.